This TCR beta chain was captured in a study of OX40 agonist ivuxolimab in advanced cancers. Whole-study context: Those enrolled were approximately 78% male, with a mean age of about 66 years and ages from roughly 20 to 90. Overall study results and limits: People who partly responded at 0.1-3.0 mg/kg had some of the least clonal expansion seen. Clonal expansion was seen in CD4+ and CD8+ blood T cells by week 6 at 0.1 to 3.0 mg/kg.

Method: immunoSEQ multiplex PCR; TCRdb's copy keeps in-frame clones and lacks some. The sample has tens of thousands of clones; 70% to 90% are singletons. In germline, CDR1 is SGHRS, CDR2 YFSETQ. Deletions cut 0 bases from V and 2 bases from J, with 9 bases between. The CDR3 is 14 amino acids. Notes on this clone: Its cognate antigen is unknown.

The sequences come from CD4+ or CD8+ T cells sorted from blood, collected in a trial of the OX40 agonist ivuxolimab. The chain uses TRBV5-1 and TRBJ2-7; a possible D gene is TRBD1 (6 bases). The receptor comes from an adult with an advanced solid tumor such as melanoma, head and neck, liver or kidney cancer. Here the CDR3 DNA reads TGCGCCAGCAGCTTGGACAGGGACACCTACGAGCAGTACTTC. This gives the protein CASSLDRDTYEQYF. The full variable domain, completed using reference TRBV5-1 and TRBJ2-7, is KAGVTQTPRYLIKTRGQQVTLSCSPISGHRSVSWYQQTPGQGLQFLFEYFSETQRNKGNFPGRFSGRQFSNSRSEMNVSTLELGDSALYLCASSLDRDTYEQYFGPGTRLTVT.